This is a list of T cell receptor beta chains from one sample in a study of blood T cell repertoires in COVID-19. Repertoires were generated with immunoSEQ multiplex PCR, while TCRdb's copy carries only in-frame clones and drops some. Among some 250,000 clones listed, around 85% were seen once. The sample taken for sequencing was peripheral blood. These receptors all come from a woman in her twenties or thirties with COVID-19, enrolled during active disease. Both conserved end residues are part of each CDR3. D genes are given only for firm matches. Size is omitted from some rows. Given values are once, few, many or a class for expanded clones.

D gene,J gene,V gene,clone size,CDR3 length,CDR3 DNA,CDR3 protein
NA,TRBJ1-5,TRBV11-2,NA,14,TGTGCCAGCAGCTTAGGGCCCTCGGGTCAGCCCCAGCATTTT,CASSLGPSGQPQHF
NA,TRBJ1-1,TRBV25-1,NA,14,TGTGCCAGCAGTGAATCAGGGGAGAACACTGAAGCTTTCTTT,CASSESGENTEAFF
TRBD2,TRBJ2-1,TRBV27,NA,14,TGTGCCAGCAGTTTGACGGGGGGGAGGAATGAGCAGTTCTTC,CASSLTGGRNEQFF
NA,TRBJ2-7,TRBV10-1,NA,12,TGCGCCAGCAGCAGGGCAGGCTACGAGCAGTACTTC,CASSRAGYEQYF
TRBD2,TRBJ2-3,TRBV5-1,NA,16,TGCGCCAGCAGCAGGATTAGCGGGGGTCGTACAGATACGCAGTATTTT,CASSRISGGRTDTQYF
TRBD1,TRBJ1-1,TRBV6-5,NA,14,TGTGCCAGCAGTAAGCAACAGGGGGTCGGATGGGCTTTCTTT,CASSKQQGVGWAFF
NA,TRBJ2-2,TRBV3-1/TRBV3-2,once,12,TGTGCCAGCAGCCAAGGATCCCCAGGGCTGTTTTTT,CASSQGSPGLFF
NA,TRBJ1-2,TRBV5-1,NA,13,TGCGCCAGCAGCAAGGACATTAACTATGGCTACACCTTC,CASSKDINYGYTF
NA,TRBJ1-2,TRBV29-1,NA,14,TGCAGCGTAAAAGGACAGTGGGGTATCGGGGGCTACACCTTC,CSVKGQWGIGGYTF
NA,TRBJ1-5,TRBV25-1,once,17,TGTGCCAGCAGAAGACTAACGTCGGACAGAAGAAATCAGCCCCAGCATTTT,CASRRLTSDRRNQPQHF
NA,TRBJ2-5,TRBV5-1,NA,13,TGCGCCAGCAGCTTCGGAGTCGGGGAGACCCAGTACTTC,CASSFGVGETQYF
NA,TRBJ2-7,TRBV28,NA,13,TGTGCCAGCGGGGTATTGACAGGCTACGAGCAGTACTTC,CASGVLTGYEQYF
NA,TRBJ1-2,TRBV19,NA,12,TGTGCCAGTATGGACACAAACTATGGCTACACCTTC,CASMDTNYGYTF
TRBD2,TRBJ2-3,TRBV9,NA,16,TGTGCCAGCAGTCCTCTAGCGGGGGGGGTCACAGATACGCAGTATTTT,CASSPLAGGVTDTQYF
TRBD1,TRBJ1-1,TRBV19,NA,14,TGTGCCAGTAGTTGGGGGACAGGGAAAACTGAAGCTTTCTTT,CASSWGTGKTEAFF
TRBD2,TRBJ2-7,TRBV6-5,once,13,TGTGCGTGCGGGGGGGCCTTAGCGGACGAGCAGTACTTC,CACGGALADEQYF
TRBD2,TRBJ2-1,TRBV18,NA,14,TGTGCCAGCTCACGGCGGGGGGATTACAATGAGCAGTTCTTC,CASSRRGDYNEQFF
NA,TRBJ2-6,TRBV19,NA,14,TGTGCCAGTACCCTCAGGGCTGGGGCCAACGTCCTGACTTTC,CASTLRAGANVLTF
NA,TRBJ2-7,TRBV30,few,12,TGTGCCTGGACCGGGGGATCCTACGAGCAGTACTTC,CAWTGGSYEQYF
TRBD2,TRBJ2-7,TRBV25-1,NA,16,TGTGCCAGCAGTGGGCAGCGGGGGTCCCCCTCCTACGAGCAGTACTTC,CASSGQRGSPSYEQYF
NA,TRBJ2-3,TRBV24-1,NA,16,TGTGCCACCAGTGATCCTCCTAGCGAACTCACAGATACGCAGTATTTT,CATSDPPSELTDTQYF
TRBD1,TRBJ1-2,TRBV5-4,NA,16,TGTGCCAGCAGCTGGGCCCACAGGGGGCGCGTCTATGGCTACACCTTC,CASSWAHRGRVYGYTF
TRBD1,TRBJ1-2,TRBV19,NA,22,TGTGCCAGTAGTACAAGGGGCTGGACAGGTGCCAATTCACCCACGGTGCGCTATGGCTACACCTTC,CASSTRGWTGANSPTVRYGYTF
TRBD1,TRBJ1-2,TRBV5-8,NA,15,TGTGCCAGCAGCCCCCCGGGACAGGGGGCGCGGGGCTACACCTTC,CASSPPGQGARGYTF
TRBD2,TRBJ2-1,TRBV7-6,NA,16,TGTGCCAGCAGCGTTAGCGGGGGGGCCTCCTACAATGAGCAGTTCTTC,CASSVSGGASYNEQFF
NA,TRBJ1-6,TRBV4-1,NA,17,TGCGCCAGCAGCCAAGCGACGGGGAGCTCCTATAATTCACCCCTCCACTTT,CASSQATGSSYNSPLHF
NA,TRBJ2-7,TRBV6-5,NA,16,TGTGCCAGCAGTTACTCACCCACAGCGGGCTCCTACGAGCAGTACTTC,CASSYSPTAGSYEQYF
TRBD1,TRBJ1-2,TRBV12-5,NA,12,TGTGCTAGTGGACAGGGGGCCGAAGGCTACACCTTC,CASGQGAEGYTF
TRBD1,TRBJ1-3,TRBV5-6,NA,17,TGTGCCAGCAGCTTGGGGGTGACAGGGGCAAGTGGAAACACCATATATTTT,CASSLGVTGASGNTIYF
TRBD2,TRBJ2-1,TRBV9,NA,17,TGTGCCAGCAGCGGGACCCCGGGGCGGGGGGGCTTAAATGAGCAGTTCTTC,CASSGTPGRGGLNEQFF
NA,TRBJ2-1,TRBV11-1,NA,13,TGTGCCAGCAGATTGAGTAGTAATAATGAGCAGTTCTTC,CASRLSSNNEQFF
NA,TRBJ1-3,TRBV7-2,NA,15,TGTGCCAGCAGCCGGCGGGCGGCAGCTGGAAACACCATATATTTT,CASSRRAAAGNTIYF
TRBD1,TRBJ1-1,TRBV11-2,NA,14,TGTGCCAGCAGCTCGGGACAGCCGAACACTGAAGCTTTCTTT,CASSSGQPNTEAFF
TRBD1,TRBJ1-4,TRBV6-4,NA,18,TGTGCCAGCACCAAGACAGGGCCCTCTAATGTGACTAATGAAAAACTGTTTTTT,CASTKTGPSNVTNEKLFF
TRBD1,TRBJ2-1,TRBV15,NA,15,TGTGCCACCAGTATCGGGACAGGCACCCTCAATGAGCAGTTCTTC,CATSIGTGTLNEQFF
NA,TRBJ1-2,TRBV4-1,NA,13,TGCGCCAGCAGCCAAGCCTCGGGCTATGGCTACACCTTC,CASSQASGYGYTF
NA,TRBJ2-7,TRBV4-1,NA,15,TGCGCCAGCAGCCAAGAGAGAAGGGAAGGGGTCGAGCAGTACTTC,CASSQERREGVEQYF
NA,TRBJ2-7,TRBV5-1,once,13,TGCGCCAGCGCCGACAGGAATTTTTACGAGCAGTACTTC,CASADRNFYEQYF
TRBD1,TRBJ1-5,TRBV19,few,13,TGTGCCAGTAGCGGGACAGTTATTCAGCCCCAGCATTTT,CASSGTVIQPQHF
NA,TRBJ1-5,TRBV15,few,13,TGTGCCACCAGCAGAGATCAGGATCAGCCCCAGCATTTT,CATSRDQDQPQHF
NA,TRBJ2-3,TRBV10-3,NA,14,TGTGCCATCCTCAACAGGAGTTACACAGATACGCAGTATTTT,CAILNRSYTDTQYF
NA,TRBJ1-3,TRBV3-1/TRBV3-2,NA,17,TGTGCCAGCAGCCGAGGGGCGGGAGCTGGGTCTGGAAACACCATATATTTT,CASSRGAGAGSGNTIYF
TRBD1,TRBJ1-6,TRBV4-1,NA,16,TGCGCCAGCAGCCAAACCCGACAGGGGGGTAATTCACCCCTCCACTTT,CASSQTRQGGNSPLHF
NA,TRBJ2-2,TRBV11-2,NA,17,TGTGCCAGCAGCTTAGGCCCCCAGGACTCTCACACCGGGGAGCTGTTTTTT,CASSLGPQDSHTGELFF
NA,TRBJ2-3,TRBV29-1,NA,14,TGCAGCGTGAGGAATGGGGGCAGACCAGATACGCAGTATTTT,CSVRNGGRPDTQYF
NA,TRBJ2-1,TRBV5-1,NA,16,TGCGCCAGCAGCTTGGGTGGGGCGGGGGCACACAATGAGCAGTTCTTC,CASSLGGAGAHNEQFF
NA,TRBJ2-1,TRBV19,NA,15,TGTGCCAGTAGTCTTACCTCTGGGGGGTTGGATGAGCAGTTCTTC,CASSLTSGGLDEQFF
NA,TRBJ1-2,TRBV4-1,NA,15,TGCGCCAGCAGCCAAGATAGAGGGTTAGGGTATGGCTACACCTTC,CASSQDRGLGYGYTF
NA,TRBJ2-3,TRBV11-2,NA,12,TGTGCCAGCAGCTTAGTAGCAAATACGCAGTATTTT,CASSLVANTQYF
NA,TRBJ2-2,TRBV7-6,NA,17,TGTGCCAGCAGCCCTATGACTTCAGGGGTAGGGACCGGGGAGCTGTTTTTT,CASSPMTSGVGTGELFF
NA,TRBJ2-1,TRBV24-1,NA,15,TGTGCCACCAGTGATTTGCACACGGTCGCGGCTGAGCAGTTCTTC,CATSDLHTVAAEQFF
NA,TRBJ2-4,TRBV2,NA,16,TGTGCCAGCAGTGAAGCTCCAGGCGGGACCATATCGGGTCAGTACTTC,CASSEAPGGTISGQYF
NA,TRBJ2-5,TRBV11-2,NA,14,TGTGCCAGCAGCCTGAAAGGGGGTAGGGGGACCCAGTACTTC,CASSLKGGRGTQYF
TRBD1,TRBJ1-1,TRBV27,NA,12,TGTGCCAGCAGTCCACGACAGGGGTCAGCTTTCTTT,CASSPRQGSAFF
TRBD1,TRBJ2-6,TRBV27,NA,19,TGTGCCAGCATGAATAGGTATGGGACAGGATTCTCTGGGGCCAACGTCCTGACTTTC,CASMNRYGTGFSGANVLTF
TRBD1,TRBJ2-7,TRBV2,NA,14,TGTGCCAGCAGTCTACGGGACAGGGTGGACGAGCAGTACTTC,CASSLRDRVDEQYF
NA,TRBJ2-7,TRBV14,NA,13,TGTGCCAGCGCCAACTTTCAGGGCGACGAGCAGTACTTC,CASANFQGDEQYF
TRBD1,TRBJ1-6,TRBV7-2,NA,15,TGTGCCAGCAGCTTAGGGGACAGGGAGGTTTCACCCCTCCACTTT,CASSLGDREVSPLHF